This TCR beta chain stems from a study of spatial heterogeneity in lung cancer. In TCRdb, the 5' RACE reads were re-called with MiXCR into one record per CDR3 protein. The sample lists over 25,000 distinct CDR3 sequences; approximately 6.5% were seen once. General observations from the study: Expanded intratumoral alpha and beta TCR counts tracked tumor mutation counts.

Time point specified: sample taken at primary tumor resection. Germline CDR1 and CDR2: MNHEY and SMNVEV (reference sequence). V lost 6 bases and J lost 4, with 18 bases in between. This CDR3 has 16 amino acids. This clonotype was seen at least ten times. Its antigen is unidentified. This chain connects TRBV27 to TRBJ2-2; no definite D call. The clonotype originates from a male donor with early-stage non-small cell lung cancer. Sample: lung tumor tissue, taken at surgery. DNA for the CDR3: TGTGCCAGCAGCCGGTCCGGCCAGCTAGGCACCGGGGAGCTGTTTTTT. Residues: CASSRSGQLGTGELFF.